This TCR beta chain was sequenced in a study of blood T cell repertoires in COVID-19. As for the study in general: The samples span acute and convalescent COVID-19 from the United States, Italy and Spain.

Profiling relied on immunoSEQ multiplex PCR, and the TCRdb table lists in-frame clones only, not all of them. Of 390,000 or so clones detected, 80% to 90% appear once; the ten largest clones hold 1%. All enrollees were about 18 to 100 years old and from roughly 22 US areas. Two negative PCRs, clearance, or symptom resolution had been documented for recovered Cohort 3 donors. This CDR3 is 15 amino acids long. The J segment lost 2 bases and the V segment lost 4 bases, leaving 10 bases of the junction unmatched. Germline values: CDR1 GTSNPN, CDR2 SVGIG (reference sequence). Sequences were obtained from PBMCs or T cells enriched from blood (not recorded which). The origin of this receptor is a young man who had recovered from COVID-19. This sequence joins TRBV30 and TRBJ2-5; 7 bases agree with TRBD2. CDR3 bases: TGTGCCTGGAAGCGGGGTCGGCAGGTTCAAGAGACCCAGTACTTC. Translation: CAWKRGRQVQETQYF.